The 2 T cell receptor beta chains given below trace back to one sample, sequenced in a study of CD8+ T cells in alopecia areata. The treatment is: oral pan-JAK inhibitor, 5-10 mg twice daily. Extraction and reverse transcription of RNA yielded cDNA as the sequencing template. Libraries were prepared by immunoSEQ multiplex PCR; TCRdb keeps only in-frame clonotypes and omits some of them. The data contain 95,000 to 110,000 clones, under 90% of them singletons. This sample comprised CD8+ T cells sorted from blood, obtained at approximately week 34, from a patient treated with tofacitinib. The receptors derive from a human donor with alopecia areata.

The chain employs TRBV5-4 and TRBJ1-3; 9 bases map to TRBD1. Germline trimming cut 5 bases from V and 2 bases from J; bases unmatched to any gene: 8. Per the germline V gene, CDR1 is SGHNT and CDR2 is YYREEE (reference sequence). CDR3 length: 16 residues. The CDR3 DNA is TGTGCCAGCAGTCGAACCGGGACAGGGCCTGGAAACACCATATATTTT. Its protein is CASSRTGTGPGNTIYF.

The V gene is TRBV7-8, the J gene TRBJ1-2; D is uncertain. The CDR3 extends over 14 amino acids. The V gene's germline CDR1 is SGHVS and CDR2 FQNEAQ. Trimming pared 2 bases from V and 1 base from J, leaving 8 bases between. CDR3 in DNA: TGTGCCAGCAGCTTATCGGGTGTTAACTATGGCTACACCTTC. As protein: CASSLSGVNYGYTF.